These T cell receptor beta chains were read from a single sample in a study of T cell changes during pregnancy in multiple sclerosis. Some clones are missing from TCRdb's copy, which holds only in-frame ones; the method was immunoSEQ multiplex PCR. The data show approximately 83,000 clones, 90% to 95% seen once. The sequences come from peripheral blood, collected in the third trimester of pregnancy. The receptors here all came from a female donor with multiple sclerosis, enrolled in a pregnancy study. Both conserved end residues are part of each CDR3. Fields, in order: J gene, clone size, V gene, D gene, CDR3 protein, CDR3 DNA. A D gene is named only where the DNA matches it firmly. The size field is filled for only some rows; it gives once, few, many or a size class.

TRBJ1-5	once	TRBV15	-	CATSRDAGRGDNQPQHF	TGTGCCACCAGCAGAGATGCAGGCAGGGGTGACAATCAGCCCCAGCATTTT
TRBJ2-7	-	TRBV5-1	TRBD1	CASSWTGGYEQYF	TGCGCCAGCAGCTGGACAGGGGGCTACGAGCAGTACTTC
TRBJ2-7	once	TRBV29-1	TRBD1	CSVTRTGRSLHEQYF	TGCAGCGTGACCCGGACAGGGAGGAGTTTGCACGAGCAGTACTTC
TRBJ2-1	-	TRBV19	-	CASSIDQQGKQFF	TGTGCCAGTAGTATAGATCAGCAGGGCAAGCAGTTCTTC
TRBJ1-1	-	TRBV5-1	-	CASSSRGNTEAFF	TGCGCCAGCAGCAGCAGAGGGAACACTGAAGCTTTCTTT
TRBJ2-1	-	TRBV4-1	TRBD1	CASSRTGTGLNEQFF	TGCGCCAGCAGCCGAACGGGGACAGGGCTTAATGAGCAGTTCTTC
TRBJ2-7	-	TRBV5-4	TRBD2	CASSSKLAGGPHEQYF	TGTGCCAGCAGCTCGAAGCTAGCGGGAGGGCCCCACGAGCAGTACTTC
TRBJ2-7	-	TRBV5-4	-	CASSLRVQGANEQYF	TGTGCCAGCAGCTTGAGGGTTCAGGGTGCTAACGAGCAGTACTTC
TRBJ2-3	-	TRBV27	TRBD2	CASSLVQASGDTQYF	TGTGCCAGCAGTTTAGTGCAGGCTAGCGGAGATACGCAGTATTTT
TRBJ1-6	-	TRBV30	-	CAWSAGPNSPLHF	TGTGCCTGGAGTGCAGGGCCTAATTCACCCCTCCACTTT
TRBJ2-3	-	TRBV28	TRBD1	CASSRTRTGGTDTQYF	TGTGCCAGCAGTCGAACCCGGACAGGGGGCACAGATACGCAGTATTTT
TRBJ2-4	-	TRBV7-2	TRBD1	CASSRGQGGSIQYF	TGTGCCAGCAGCCGGGGACAGGGGGGGAGCATTCAGTACTTC